This T cell receptor beta chain was captured in a study of OX40 agonist ivuxolimab in advanced cancers. V shed 4 bases and J 2 bases; nucleotides not matched to a gene: 5. The CDR3 has 14 residues. Per the germline V gene, CDR1 is MGHRA and CDR2 is YSYEKL. The repertoire was sequenced with immunoSEQ multiplex PCR; TCRdb's copy has only in-frame clones and lacks some. In the table there are 20,000 to 25,000 clones, around 80% of which are singletons. Sequencing used CD4+ or CD8+ T cells sorted from blood, obtained in a trial of the OX40 agonist ivuxolimab. This receptor was obtained from an adult with an advanced solid tumor such as melanoma, head and neck, liver or kidney cancer. The chain carries TRBV4-1 and TRBJ2-7; 7 bases align to TRBD1. The CDR3 loop reads CASSPRQGAYEQYF. In DNA, the CDR3 is TGCGCCAGCAGCCCCAGACAGGGAGCCTACGAGCAGTACTTC.